One sample yielded the 6 T cell receptor beta chains listed below, sequenced in a study of human T cells and chemical hapten exposure. Individual cDNA molecules received unique molecular identifiers in the library. TCRdb fed the reads into MiXCR, producing one record per CDR3 protein. This repertoire shows about 2,500 distinct CDR3 sequences, over 45% found once; its top ten account for around 10%. Specified treatment: therapeutic diphenylcyclopropenone sensitization with weekly scalp DPC. This material consisted of whole blood, taken before DPC sensitization or 2, 6, or about 24 weeks after (not recorded which). These receptors came from an adult with alopecia areata. Some clones in this sample may be carry-over from other donors' samples. This table probably holds off-target reads from a library built for another chain.

V and J are TRBV12-3 or TRBV12-4 and TRBJ2-2, with 8 bases that match TRBD2. This CDR3 is built from 15 residues. The V and J ends lost 2 bases and 4 bases, in that order; junction bases with no gene match: 3. This chain's CDR3 is CASSLRSGSTGELFF. The DNA for the CDR3 is TGTGCCAGCAGTTTAAGGAGCGGGAGCACCGGGGAGCTGTTTTTT.

This chain connects TRBV5-1 to TRBJ2-3; D unresolved. V lost 5 bases, J lost 2 bases, and 15 bases lay in between. Germline values: CDR1 SGHRS, CDR2 YFSETQ. This CDR3 contains 15 residues. The CDR3 loop reads CASRLFPQFTDTQYF. CDR3 bases: TGCGCCAGCAGATTGTTCCCCCAGTTCACAGATACGCAGTATTTT.

The V and J genes are TRBV11-2 and TRBJ2-1, with 7 bases aligning to TRBD1. Germline values: CDR1 SGHAT, CDR2 FQNNGV. Trimming removed 3 bases from V and 4 bases from J; junction bases left unmatched: 12. CDR3 length: 17 amino acids. This chain's CDR3 is CASSLASGQSLYNEQFF. The CDR3 nucleotides read TGTGCCAGCAGCTTGGCTTCGGGACAGAGCCTTTACAATGAGCAGTTCTTC.

J is TRBJ2-3 and V is TRBV7-9; no definite D call. V was pared by 0 bases and J by 0 bases, with 7 bases between. Per germline, CDR1 SEHNR and CDR2 FQNEAQ (reference sequence). CDR3 length: 15 amino acids. CDR3 DNA sequence: TGTGCCAGCAGCTTAGCCTTGGGAAGCACAGATACGCAGTATTTT. It encodes CASSLALGSTDTQYF.

This chain links TRBV29-1 with TRBJ2-3; 12 positions agree with TRBD2. The length of the CDR3 is 15 residues. Germline V lookup: CDR1 SQVTM, CDR2 ANQGSEA. Trimming at V came to 7 bases and at J to 3 bases, leaving 8 bases not matched to a gene. CDR3: CSAREGTSGTDTQYF. The CDR3 DNA is TGCAGCGCCCGAGAGGGGACTAGCGGGACAGATACGCAGTATTTT.

The chain uses TRBV20-1 and TRBJ2-3, with D maybe TRBD2 (5 bases). This CDR3 contains 17 residues. V was cut by 0 bases and J by 3 bases, with 19 bases left in between. The germline gives CDR1 DFQATT, CDR2 SNEGSKA (reference sequence). The CDR3 protein is CSARDSYGLAPTDTQYF. CDR3 nucleotides: TGCAGTGCTAGAGACTCGTACGGCCTAGCTCCGACAGATACGCAGTATTTT.